This T cell receptor beta chain was identified during a study of blood T cell repertoires in COVID-19. Whole-study context: Spain, Italy and the United States supplied samples that represented acute and convalescent COVID-19.

Authors' analysis steps: Counts of nucleated cells, estimated from reference gene primer amplification, were obtained. The repertoire was sequenced with immunoSEQ multiplex PCR; TCRdb's copy has only in-frame clones and lacks some. For V, J and clone size, that table is used; D and trimming come from the DNA. The sample consists of 200,000 to 250,000 clones, 90% of them appearing once. CDR1 LNHDA and CDR2 SQIVND come from the germline V gene (reference sequence). Trimming removed 5 bases from V and 7 bases from J; junction bases left unmatched: 5. This CDR3 is 13 amino acids long. Comment on this clone: The same CDR3 can be traced to other DNA sequences in this sample.

This chain joins TRBV19 and TRBJ1-2, with TRBD1 matching over 9 bases. Specimen: peripheral blood. The TCR originated in a man aged 25-45 years with COVID-19, enrolled during active disease. CDR3: CASSPGTGFGYTF. The CDR3, as DNA: TGTGCCAGTAGTCCCGGGACAGGGTTTGGCTACACCTTC.